The rows below give T cell receptor beta chains drawn from one sample of a study of T-cell memory formation after mild COVID-19. Each CDR3 protein gets one entry after TCRdb re-called the 5' RACE reads with MiXCR. This table holds more than 25,000 distinct CDR3 sequences, around 6.8% found once. Sequences were obtained from PBMCs or a T cell subset sorted from them (not recorded which). The origin of the receptors is an adult woman who had mild COVID-19 (a few samples of this study predate the infection). Cell type and time point are not known. Both conserved end residues are part of each CDR3. Fields, in order: D gene, V gene, clone size, J gene, CDR3 DNA, CDR3 protein. A D gene is named only where the DNA matches it firmly. For some rows the clone size is stated as once, few or many, or as a class when expanded; others skip it.

TRBD2	TRBV6-2/TRBV6-3	.	TRBJ2-5	TGTGCCAGCAGTGCCTCGGGGGGGCCGCCTCAAGAGACCCAGTACTTC	CASSASGGPPQETQYF
.	TRBV5-1	many	TRBJ2-1	TGCGCCAGCAGACCTGAATTCGATCTAAAAAGGGAGCAGTTCTTC	CASRPEFDLKREQFF
.	TRBV3-1	many	TRBJ1-6	TGTGCCAGCAGCCCCTTCCAAGGACAGACCTATAATTCACCCCTCCACTTT	CASSPFQGQTYNSPLHF
TRBD1	TRBV6-1	few	TRBJ1-3	TGTGCCAGCAGCCAAAATCGTCCGGGACAGGGTGTCGGAAACACCATATATTTT	CASSQNRPGQGVGNTIYF
.	TRBV29-1	many	TRBJ1-1	TGCAGCCCCACCGTGAACACTGAAGCTTTCTTT	CSPTVNTEAFF
.	TRBV27	.	TRBJ1-6	TGTGCCAGCAGTTGGACCCTAAACAATTCACCCCTCCACTTT	CASSWTLNNSPLHF
.	TRBV24-1	many	TRBJ1-3	TGTGCCACCAGCATGACGGGGCTCCACACCATATATTTT	CATSMTGLHTIYF
.	TRBV10-3	many	TRBJ2-3	TGTGCCATCAAAGGTCGCGACATAGATACGCAGTATTTT	CAIKGRDIDTQYF
.	TRBV7-6	many	TRBJ2-6	TGTGCCAGCAGCTTAGGGGGTGGGGCCAACGTCCTGACTTTC	CASSLGGGANVLTF
.	TRBV20-1	many	TRBJ2-7	TGCAGTGCTAGGGGCCCGGGGCGGTACGAGCAGTACTTC	CSARGPGRYEQYF
.	TRBV5-1	.	TRBJ2-2	TGCGCCAGCAGCTTGTGGGGGGAAAGCACCGGGGAGCTGTTTTTT	CASSLWGESTGELFF
.	TRBV19	many	TRBJ2-6	TGTGCCGGTCCCGGATCCATCTCTGGGGCCAACGTCCTGACTTTC	CAGPGSISGANVLTF
TRBD1	TRBV20-1	.	TRBJ2-7	TGCAGTGCTAGGACAGGGAGCGTCTACGAGCAGTACTTC	CSARTGSVYEQYF
.	TRBV6-5	many	TRBJ2-5	TGTGCCAGCAGTTACGGACTGGGACAAGAGACCCAGTACTTC	CASSYGLGQETQYF
.	TRBV7-6	many	TRBJ2-7	TGTGCCAGCAGCTTAGCGTTTGGCCGAGACTACGAGCAGTACTTC	CASSLAFGRDYEQYF
TRBD1	TRBV6-1	.	TRBJ2-7	TGTGCCAGCAGGCGGATTACAGGGGGCGGAATGGCCTACGAGCAGTACTTC	CASRRITGGGMAYEQYF
.	TRBV20-1	.	TRBJ2-3	TGCAGCCCAGGCGGGTTTTTGGGAGATACGCAGTATTTT	CSPGGFLGDTQYF
TRBD2	TRBV11-2	many	TRBJ2-1	TGTGCCAGCAGCCCGGGGACTAGCGGGGGGCTATACAATGAGCAGTTCTTC	CASSPGTSGGLYNEQFF
TRBD2	TRBV30	many	TRBJ2-3	TGTGCCCTCGGGACTAGACGAGATACGCAGTATTTT	CALGTRRDTQYF
TRBD2	TRBV20-1	many	TRBJ2-3	TGCAGTGCTGTCCCCTTTCTTGCGGGAGGTGGTCCAGATACGCAGTATTTT	CSAVPFLAGGGPDTQYF
.	TRBV6-2/TRBV6-3	many	TRBJ2-2	TGTGCCAGCAGCTCCCAGGGAGTAAGCACCGGGGAGCTGTTTTTT	CASSSQGVSTGELFF
.	TRBV29-1	many	TRBJ2-3	TGCAGCGTGGATCGGGGCAAACGGGATACGCAGTATTTT	CSVDRGKRDTQYF